This TCR beta chain is drawn from a study of post-analysis software for immune sequencing data. About the study: The courses of disease that were included comprised relapsing-remitting, secondary progressive and progressive-relapsing multiple sclerosis. Study outcomes and limitations: Among about 5 TRBV segments more frequent in patients than controls were TRBV5-6, TRBV5-1 and TRBV20-1. Comparison with controls showed significantly lower normalized Chao1 diversity in multiple sclerosis patients. With F measure, samples from one preparation batch clustered together strongly.

V lost 5 bases and J lost 6, with 14 bases in between. The germline V gene encodes CDR1 KGHDR and CDR2 SFDVKD. The CDR3 spans 14 residues. Prepared TCR beta cDNA libraries contained unique molecular identifiers. TCRdb redid the calling of the PCR reads with MiXCR, one entry per CDR3 protein. The repertoire holds more than 450,000 distinct CDR3 sequences, with roughly 34% as singletons. This clonotype has just a few counts. The target antigen is unknown. Sequenced input: blood. J is TRBJ2-3 and V is TRBV24-1; D is unclear. The sequence came from a girl aged 2-17 years with multiple sclerosis. DNA of the CDR3: TGTGCCACCAGTGGGATAGCAGAGGTGGATACGCAGTATTTT. Protein: CATSGIAEVDTQYF.